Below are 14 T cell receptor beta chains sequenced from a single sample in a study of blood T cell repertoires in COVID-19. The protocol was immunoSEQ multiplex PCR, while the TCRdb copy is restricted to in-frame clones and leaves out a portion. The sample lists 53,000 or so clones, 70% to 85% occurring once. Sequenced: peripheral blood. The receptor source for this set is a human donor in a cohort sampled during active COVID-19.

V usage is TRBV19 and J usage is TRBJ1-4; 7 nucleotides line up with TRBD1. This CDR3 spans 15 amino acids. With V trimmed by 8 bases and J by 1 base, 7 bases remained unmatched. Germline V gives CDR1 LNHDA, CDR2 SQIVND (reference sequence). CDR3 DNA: TGTGCCAGTGCCCAGAACAGGGGAACTAATGAAAAACTGTTTTTT. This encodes CASAQNRGTNEKLFF.

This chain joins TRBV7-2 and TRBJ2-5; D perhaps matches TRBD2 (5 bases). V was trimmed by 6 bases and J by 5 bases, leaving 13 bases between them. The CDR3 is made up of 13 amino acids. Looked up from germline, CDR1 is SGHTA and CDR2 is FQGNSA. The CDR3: CASSFSVAETQYF. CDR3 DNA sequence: TGTGCCAGCAGTTTTAGCGTCGCCGAGACCCAGTACTTC.

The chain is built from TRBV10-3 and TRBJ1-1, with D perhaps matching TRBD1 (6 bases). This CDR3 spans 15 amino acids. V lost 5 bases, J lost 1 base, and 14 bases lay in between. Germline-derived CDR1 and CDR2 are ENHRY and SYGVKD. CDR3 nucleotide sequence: TGTGCCATCAGTCCTTCTTTGACAGGGAACACTGAAGCTTTCTTT. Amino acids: CAISPSLTGNTEAFF.

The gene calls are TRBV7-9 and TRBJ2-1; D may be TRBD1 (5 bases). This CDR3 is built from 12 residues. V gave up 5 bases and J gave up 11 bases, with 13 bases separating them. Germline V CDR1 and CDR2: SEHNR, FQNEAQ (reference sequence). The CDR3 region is CASSRFRTQQFF. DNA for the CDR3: TGTGCCAGCAGCCGATTCCGGACACAGCAGTTCTTC.

Here the CDR3 reads CASSPPAVNTEAFF. CDR3 in DNA: TGCGCCAGCAGCCCCCCTGCAGTGAACACTGAAGCTTTCTTT. The V gene is TRBV5-1, the J gene TRBJ1-1, with no clear D. The CDR3 is made up of 14 amino acids. Per germline, CDR1 SGHRS and CDR2 YFSETQ. Between the trimmed V and J ends, which lost 4 bases and 0 bases, there was a span of 10 bases.

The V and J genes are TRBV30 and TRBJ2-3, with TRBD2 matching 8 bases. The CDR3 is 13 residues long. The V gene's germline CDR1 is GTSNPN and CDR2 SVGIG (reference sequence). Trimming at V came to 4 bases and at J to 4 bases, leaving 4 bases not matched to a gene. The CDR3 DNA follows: TGTGCCTGGACTAGCGGGCCCCCAGATACGCAGTATTTT. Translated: CAWTSGPPDTQYF.

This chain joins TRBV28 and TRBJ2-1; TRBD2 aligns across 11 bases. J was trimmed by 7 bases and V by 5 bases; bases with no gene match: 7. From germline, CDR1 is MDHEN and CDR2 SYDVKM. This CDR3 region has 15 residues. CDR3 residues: CASSQVAGGRNEQFF. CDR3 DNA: TGTGCCAGCAGTCAGGTAGCGGGAGGGAGGAATGAGCAGTTCTTC.

CDR3 coding DNA: TGTGCCAGCAGCTTGGCAAGCTCTGGGGCCAACGTCCTGACTTTC. This translates into CASSLASSGANVLTF. The V call is TRBV28, the J call TRBJ2-6; no firm D call. This CDR3 spans 15 amino acids. Trimming stripped 6 bases from V and 0 bases from J, with 9 bases between. CDR1 and CDR2 (germline): MDHEN, SYDVKM.

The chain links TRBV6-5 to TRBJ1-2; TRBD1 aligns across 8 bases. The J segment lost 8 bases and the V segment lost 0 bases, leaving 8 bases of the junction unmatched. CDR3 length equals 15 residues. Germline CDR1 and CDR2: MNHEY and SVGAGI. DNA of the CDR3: TGTGCCAGCAGTTACTCCATGCAGGGGGCACAGGGCTACACCTTC. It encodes CASSYSMQGAQGYTF.

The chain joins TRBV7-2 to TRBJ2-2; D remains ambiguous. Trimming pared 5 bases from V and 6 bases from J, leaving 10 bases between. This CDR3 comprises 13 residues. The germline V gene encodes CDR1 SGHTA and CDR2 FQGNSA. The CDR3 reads CASSAQASGELFF. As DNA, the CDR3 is TGTGCCAGCAGCGCTCAGGCGTCCGGGGAGCTGTTTTTT.

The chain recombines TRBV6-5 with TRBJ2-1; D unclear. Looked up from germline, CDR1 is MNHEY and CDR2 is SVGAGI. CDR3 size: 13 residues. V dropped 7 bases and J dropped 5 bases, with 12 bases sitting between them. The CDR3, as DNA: TGTGCCAGCATGGAGCGCAGAAACAATGAGCAGTTCTTC. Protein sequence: CASMERRNNEQFF.

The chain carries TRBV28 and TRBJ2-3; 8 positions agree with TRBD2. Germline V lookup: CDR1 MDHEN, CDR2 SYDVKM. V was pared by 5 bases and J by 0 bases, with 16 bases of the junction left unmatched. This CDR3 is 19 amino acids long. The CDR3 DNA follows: TGTGCCAGCAGTACCCCCTCCCCCGGGAGGGACACTAGCACAGATACGCAGTATTTT. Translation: CASSTPSPGRDTSTDTQYF.

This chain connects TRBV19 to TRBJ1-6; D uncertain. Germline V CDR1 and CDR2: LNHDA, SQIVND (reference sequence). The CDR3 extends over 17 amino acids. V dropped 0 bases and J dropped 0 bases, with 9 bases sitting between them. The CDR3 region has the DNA TGTGCCAGTAGTATAGAAGCGGTCAGCTCCTATAATTCACCCCTCCACTTT. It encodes CASSIEAVSSYNSPLHF.

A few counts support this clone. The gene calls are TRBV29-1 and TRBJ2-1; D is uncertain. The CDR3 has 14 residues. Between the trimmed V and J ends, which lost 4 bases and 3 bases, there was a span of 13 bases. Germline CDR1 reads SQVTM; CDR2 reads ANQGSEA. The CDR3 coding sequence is TGCAGCGTTGCAAACCCTAGACGCTACAATGAGCAGTTCTTC. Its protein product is CSVANPRRYNEQFF.